A single T cell receptor beta chain is shown here with its context. What antigen it recognizes has not been identified. The input lacks base qualities; no much larger clone sits a single base away. The immunoSEQ multiplex PCR assay was used to amplify the TCRB and TCRAD loci from a standardized amount of quality-controlled genomic DNA. Amplicons spanned the V(D)J region at a length sufficient to cover the CDR3 and identify V and J genes. The commercial immunoSEQ service was used to sequence amplicons on an Illumina platform. The authors processed their data as follows. Primer bias and sequencing errors were corrected using previously described methods, and TCRAD and TCRB definitions followed the IMGT database. Repertoires were analysed with immunoSEQ Analyzer 3.0 and VDJTools, covering basic statistics, V/J segment usage, diversity estimates, rarefaction and pairwise overlap. To estimate diversity, the Chao1, ChaoE, Efron-Thisted, Shannon and inverse Simpson indices were applied, and diversity was also estimated on datasets down-sampled to the smallest sample. For repertoire overlap, CDR3 nucleotide sequence, V gene and J gene had to match strictly, and clustering was done by Jaccard-based multidimensional scaling. Sourced from immuneACCESS, this table was stored by TCRdb with only in-frame sequences that have V and J called. A share of the clones is absent; for the studies checked, an unresolved V gene accounts for under half, and the remainder has no known explanation. That table furnishes V, J and clone size, whereas the DNA furnished D and trimming. The sample table contains approximately 46,000 clones; only one count was recorded for approximately 95% of them. Around 0.2% of the sample is held by the ten biggest clonotypes.

V and J are truncated by 4 bases and 5 bases respectively, leaving an intervening sequence of 14 bases. The CDR3 has 14 amino acids, counting the end cysteine and phenylalanine. The DNA shown is the 42-base CDR3, in frame from base 1. CDR1 and CDR2 (SGHDT, YYEEEE) derive from the germline V gene. The source of the sample is a study of human thymus T cells (dated by TCRdb to 2020 to 2022). In the study overall: The study used about 8 infant thymus samples plus four related peripheral blood samples to characterize TCR alpha and beta repertoires. Donor ages ranged from roughly 6 to 250 days, and the cohort comprised over 5 male and a couple of female infants. General study outcomes and caveats: On average, thymus samples gave about 750,000 unique TCRB clonotypes, whereas blood samples gave 75,000 to 95,000. V and J gene segment usage appeared biased in both thymic and peripheral blood repertoires.

Immunologically healthy infants undergoing open corrective cardiac surgery for congenital heart defects in Finland were used as donors. During surgery, a small about 0.5-1 mL aliquot of peripheral blood was collected from four of the eight donors. Instead of starting from a fixed cell number, genomic DNA extraction from blood samples used all available leukocytes. ACK lysis buffer was used to remove erythrocytes from blood, and the leukocytes were stored at -70 degrees C as pellets. Genomic DNA was extracted from frozen cell pellets with a QIAsymphony instrument. The sequence joins TRBV5-6 to TRBJ2-3; the D gene could be TRBD1 or TRBD2, each one agreeing over 7 bases. The sequence derives from a girl less than two years old with a congenital heart defect but otherwise immunologically healthy. Sequencing input: blood. The DNA sequence is as follows: TGTGCCAGCAGCCAGGGGGGGAATCAAGATACGCAGTATTTT. Its amino acids are CASSQGGNQDTQYF.